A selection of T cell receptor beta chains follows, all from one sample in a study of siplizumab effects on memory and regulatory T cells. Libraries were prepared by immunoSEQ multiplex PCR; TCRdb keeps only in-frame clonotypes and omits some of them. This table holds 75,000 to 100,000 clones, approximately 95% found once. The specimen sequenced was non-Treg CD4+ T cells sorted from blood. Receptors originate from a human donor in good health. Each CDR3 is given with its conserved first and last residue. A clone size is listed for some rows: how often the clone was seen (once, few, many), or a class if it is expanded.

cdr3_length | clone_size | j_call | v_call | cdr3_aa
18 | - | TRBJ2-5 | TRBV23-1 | CASSQSMPSGGAMETQYF
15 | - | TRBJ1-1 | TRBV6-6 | CASIPRDRGNTEAFF
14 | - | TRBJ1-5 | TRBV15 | CATSDRQRIQPQHF
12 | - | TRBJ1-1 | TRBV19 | CASSRQGAMAFF
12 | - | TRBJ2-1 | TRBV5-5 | CASSLAVGEQFF
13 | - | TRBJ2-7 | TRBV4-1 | CASSLPGGYEQYF
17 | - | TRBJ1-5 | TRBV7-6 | CASSSRDRDHINQPQHF
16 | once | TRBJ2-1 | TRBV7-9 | CASSLGLGAQGNEQFF
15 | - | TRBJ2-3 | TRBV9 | CASSVDGRNTDTQYF
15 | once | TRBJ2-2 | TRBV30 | CAWSRGALNTGELFF
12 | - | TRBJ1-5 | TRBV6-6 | CASGQGLQPQHF
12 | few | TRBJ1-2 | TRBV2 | CASGAGVGGYTF
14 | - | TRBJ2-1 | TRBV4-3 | CASSPPGASGEQFF
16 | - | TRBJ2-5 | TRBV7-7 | CASSPQGSGSAETQYF
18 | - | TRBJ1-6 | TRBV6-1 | CASSEVRQESSYNSPLHF
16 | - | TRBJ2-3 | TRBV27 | CASSLWAGSGGNTQYF
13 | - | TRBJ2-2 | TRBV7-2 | CASSLFEAGELFF
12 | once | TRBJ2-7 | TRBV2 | CASSEEGYEQYF
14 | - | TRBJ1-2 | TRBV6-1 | CASSSAGTGVGYTF
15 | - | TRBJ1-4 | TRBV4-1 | CASSQDGGGREKLFF
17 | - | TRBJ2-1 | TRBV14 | CASSQGSGSGRWNEQFF
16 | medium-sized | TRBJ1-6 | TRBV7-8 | CASSLGRGTSNSPLHF
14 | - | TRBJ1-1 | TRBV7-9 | CASSLGRLEGEAFF
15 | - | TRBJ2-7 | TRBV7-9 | CASSASEAGFTEQYF
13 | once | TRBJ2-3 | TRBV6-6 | CAGKGLGTDTQYF
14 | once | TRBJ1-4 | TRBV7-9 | CASSFDRSNEKLFF
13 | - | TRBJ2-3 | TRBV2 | CASGRDHTDTQYF
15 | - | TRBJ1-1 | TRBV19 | CASSKPGTGNTEAFF
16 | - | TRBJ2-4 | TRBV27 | CASSFLASGIQNIQYF
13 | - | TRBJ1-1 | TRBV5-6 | CASSLVVGGEAFF
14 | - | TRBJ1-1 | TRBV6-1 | CASSEGGGRTEAFF
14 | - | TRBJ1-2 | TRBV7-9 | CASSFLGPLRGYTF
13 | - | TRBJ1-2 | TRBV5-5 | CASSLVGASGYTF
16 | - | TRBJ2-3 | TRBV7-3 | CASSLTAGGPGDTQYF
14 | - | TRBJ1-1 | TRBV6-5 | CASSYREGGTEAFF
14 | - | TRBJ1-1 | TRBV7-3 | CASSLKGGNTEAFF
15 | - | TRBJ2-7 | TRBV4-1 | CASSQAQGVSYEQYF
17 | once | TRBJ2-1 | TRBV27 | CASSGPPLAGVGNEQFF
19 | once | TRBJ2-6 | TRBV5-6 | CASSLDRNRGLYGANVLTF
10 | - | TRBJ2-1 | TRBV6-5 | CAILEGEEFF
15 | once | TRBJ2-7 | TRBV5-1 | CASSLAGQGNYEQYF
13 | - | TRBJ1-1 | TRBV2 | CARLQAMNTEAFF
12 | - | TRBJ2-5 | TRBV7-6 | CASSLAVGTQYF
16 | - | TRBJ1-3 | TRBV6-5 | CASSYSGTVSGNTIYF
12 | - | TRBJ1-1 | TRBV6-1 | CASSQYSGEAFF
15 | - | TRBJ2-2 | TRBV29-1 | CSVGIGTGDTGELFF
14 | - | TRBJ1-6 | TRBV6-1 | CASTRDSPNSPLHF
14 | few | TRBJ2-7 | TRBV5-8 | CASSLGQGLYEQYF
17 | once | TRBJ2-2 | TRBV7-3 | CASSLGLRDYLTGELFF
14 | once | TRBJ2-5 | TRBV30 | CAWTYQSGGETQYF
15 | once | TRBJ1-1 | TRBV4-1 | CASSQETSANTEAFF
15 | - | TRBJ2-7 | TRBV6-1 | CASSEGLAGGHEQYF
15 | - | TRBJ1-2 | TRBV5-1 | CASSLEGGMGYGYTF
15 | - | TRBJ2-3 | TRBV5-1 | CASSFRSVRTDTQYF
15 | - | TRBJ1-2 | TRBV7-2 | CASSLASDRPGGYTF
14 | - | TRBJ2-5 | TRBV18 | CASSPGPAQETQYF
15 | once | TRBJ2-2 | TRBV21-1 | CASNPSSVGTGELFF